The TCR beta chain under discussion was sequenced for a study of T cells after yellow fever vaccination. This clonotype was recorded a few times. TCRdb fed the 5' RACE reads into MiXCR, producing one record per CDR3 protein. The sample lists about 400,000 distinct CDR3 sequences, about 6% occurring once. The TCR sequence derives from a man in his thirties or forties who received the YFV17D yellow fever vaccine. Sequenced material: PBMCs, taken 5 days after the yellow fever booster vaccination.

The CDR3 DNA is TGCGCCAGCAGCCAACAGCTAGCGGGGATTAAATACAATGAGCAGTTCTTC. It specifies CASSQQLAGIKYNEQFF. This rearrangement joins TRBV4-3 to TRBJ2-1, with 9 bases aligning to TRBD2. This CDR3 is built from 17 residues. V was clipped by 2 bases and J by 4 bases; unmatched bases: 9. Looked up from germline, CDR1 is LGHNA and CDR2 is YSLEER.